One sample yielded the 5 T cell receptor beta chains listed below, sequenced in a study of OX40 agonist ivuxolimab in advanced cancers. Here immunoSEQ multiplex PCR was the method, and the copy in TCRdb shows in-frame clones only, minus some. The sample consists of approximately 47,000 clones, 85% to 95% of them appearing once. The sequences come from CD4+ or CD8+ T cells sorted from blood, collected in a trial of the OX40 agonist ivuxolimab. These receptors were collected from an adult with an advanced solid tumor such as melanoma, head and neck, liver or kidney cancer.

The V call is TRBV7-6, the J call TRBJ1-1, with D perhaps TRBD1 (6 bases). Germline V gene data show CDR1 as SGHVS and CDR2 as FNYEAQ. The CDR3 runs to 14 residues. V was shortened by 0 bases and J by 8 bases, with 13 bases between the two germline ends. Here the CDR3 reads CASSLADRGGEAFF. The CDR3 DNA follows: TGTGCCAGCAGCTTAGCGGACAGAGGAGGGGAAGCTTTCTTT.

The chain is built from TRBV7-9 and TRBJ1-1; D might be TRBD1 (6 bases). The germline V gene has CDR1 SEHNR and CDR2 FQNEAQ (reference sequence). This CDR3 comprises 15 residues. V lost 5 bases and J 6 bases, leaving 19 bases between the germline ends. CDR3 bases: TGTGCCAGCAGCCCACCTCCGGGGGCTGGGGCTGAAGCTTTCTTT. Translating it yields CASSPPPGAGAEAFF. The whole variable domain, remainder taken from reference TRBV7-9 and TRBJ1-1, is DTGVSQNPRHKITKRGQNVTFRCDPISEHNRLYWYRQTLGQGPEFLTYFQNEAQLEKSRLLSDRFSAERPKGSFSTLEIQRTEQGDSAMYLCASSPPPGAGAEAFFGQGTRLTVV.

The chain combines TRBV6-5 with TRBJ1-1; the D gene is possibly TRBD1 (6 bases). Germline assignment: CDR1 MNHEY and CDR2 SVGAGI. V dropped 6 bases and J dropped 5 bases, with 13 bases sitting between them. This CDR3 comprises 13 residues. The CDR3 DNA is TGTGCCAGCAGAAGGGGGTTTGGTACTGAAGCTTTCTTT. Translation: CASRRGFGTEAFF.

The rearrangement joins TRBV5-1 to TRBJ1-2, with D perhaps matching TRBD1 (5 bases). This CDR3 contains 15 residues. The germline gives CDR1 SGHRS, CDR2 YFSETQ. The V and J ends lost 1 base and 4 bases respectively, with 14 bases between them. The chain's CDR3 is CASSLWGDGVYGYTF. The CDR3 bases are TGCGCCAGCAGCTTGTGGGGCGACGGAGTCTATGGCTACACCTTC.

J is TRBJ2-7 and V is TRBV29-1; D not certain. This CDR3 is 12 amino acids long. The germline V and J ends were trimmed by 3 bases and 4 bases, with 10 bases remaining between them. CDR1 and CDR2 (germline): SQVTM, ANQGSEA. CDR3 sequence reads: CSVERTDYEQYF. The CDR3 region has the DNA TGCAGCGTTGAGAGAACAGATTACGAGCAGTACTTC.